This T cell receptor (beta chain) stems from a study of patients and donors after allogeneic stem cell transplantation. Each CDR3 protein gets one entry after TCRdb re-called the RT-PCR reads with MiXCR. This table holds roughly 180,000 distinct CDR3 sequences, approximately 41% found once. The TCR sequence derives from a human donor who was either an allogeneic HSCT recipient or a stem cell or donor lymphocyte infusion donor (not recorded which). It is not recorded whose cells these are; they may come from a transplant donor. The sample taken for sequencing was blood, either unsorted or a sorted T cell fraction (not recorded which).

The CDR3 is CASSFRTSGNPHEQFF. The DNA of the CDR3 is TGTGCCAGCAGCTTCCGGACTAGCGGGAACCCTCATGAGCAGTTCTTC. V gene TRBV11-3 combines with J gene TRBJ2-1; 12 nucleotides align to TRBD2. The V and J ends lost 3 bases and 8 bases, in that order; junction bases with no gene match: 8. Per germline, CDR1 SGHNT and CDR2 YENEEA. CDR3 size: 16 residues.